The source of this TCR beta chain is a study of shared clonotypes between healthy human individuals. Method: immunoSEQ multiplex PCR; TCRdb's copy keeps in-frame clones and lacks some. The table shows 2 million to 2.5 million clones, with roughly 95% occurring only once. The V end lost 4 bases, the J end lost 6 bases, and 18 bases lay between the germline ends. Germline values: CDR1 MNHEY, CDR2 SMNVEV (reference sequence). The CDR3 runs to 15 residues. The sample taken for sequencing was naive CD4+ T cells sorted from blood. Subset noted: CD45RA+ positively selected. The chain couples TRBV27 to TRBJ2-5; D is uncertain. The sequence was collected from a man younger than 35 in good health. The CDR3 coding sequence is TGTGCCAGCAGTTCGTCAGCCTCCCTCAAGAAGACCCAGTACTTC. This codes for CASSSSASLKKTQYF.